The rows below give T cell receptor beta chains drawn from one sample of a study of Ad26.COV2.S vaccination and SARS-CoV-2 variants. Method: immunoSEQ multiplex PCR; TCRdb's copy keeps in-frame clones and lacks some. The repertoire includes about 350,000 clones, about 88% of them detected once, and approximately 3.5% sits in the top ten. The sample was peripheral blood, taken in a trial of Ad26.COV2.S vaccine versus placebo. The receptors were gathered from a person aged 18-60 years who received the Ad26.COV2.S COVID-19 vaccine or a placebo. Each CDR3 is given without its conserved first and last residue. Size values are once, few and many counts, or a class for expanded clones, and some rows have none.

.,TRBJ2-5,TRBV11-2,ASSSGLAGGRETQY
.,TRBJ2-6,TRBV5-1,ASHPGGANVLT
.,TRBJ2-6,TRBV5-3,ARRESQGAAGANVLT
once,TRBJ1-2,TRBV28,ASSLRNQGAYGYT
.,TRBJ1-6,TRBV9,ASSVKGYNSPLH
.,TRBJ1-4,TRBV6-5,ASSYSTGEVNEKLF
.,TRBJ2-2,TRBV7-2,ASSGGLALTGELF
once,TRBJ2-5,TRBV6-4,ASSDSNLALGETQY
.,TRBJ1-1,TRBV6-5,ASRTPGTSEAF
.,TRBJ2-3,TRBV9,ASSPSAIWTTDTQY
.,TRBJ2-3,TRBV7-8,ASEYGAEDTQY
.,TRBJ2-2,TRBV10-3,AIKERATGRTGELF
.,TRBJ2-3,TRBV10-3,AISRGTSGGTRSSTDTQY
.,TRBJ2-2,TRBV18,ASSTNTGELF
.,TRBJ1-2,TRBV6-6,ASSYSSRPGYT
few,TRBJ2-7,TRBV7-6,ASSLAYNRGRGEQY
.,TRBJ2-5,TRBV20-1,SASRASGPQETQY
.,TRBJ2-3,TRBV5-1,ASRDTLVDTQY
.,TRBJ2-1,TRBV20-1,SANLRERF
.,TRBJ2-5,TRBV11-2,ASSLIRGRETQY
.,TRBJ1-1,TRBV12-5,ASGFEAGTEAF
.,TRBJ1-5,TRBV27,ASSLTPTGYQPQH
once,TRBJ2-1,TRBV24-1,ATSDVQGEATYNEQF
.,TRBJ2-1,TRBV7-2,ASSPGTGLNEQF
.,TRBJ1-2,TRBV7-2,ASSFRANYGYT
.,TRBJ2-2,TRBV29-1,SVGEVYANTGELF
once,TRBJ2-5,TRBV11-2,ASSLGQGSMYETQY
.,TRBJ2-3,TRBV10-1,ASSQQWTDTQY
once,TRBJ2-3,TRBV5-4,ASSIRTSGTDTQY
.,TRBJ1-2,TRBV5-1,ASSLGQGGHGYT
.,TRBJ2-3,TRBV12-3/TRBV12-4,ASSPGGDTQY
.,TRBJ1-4,TRBV3-1/TRBV3-2,ASSQGGPRELF
.,TRBJ1-6,TRBV21-1,ASSKSDQGDRVRSPLH
.,TRBJ2-3,TRBV6-2/TRBV6-3,ASSYSRFSVGGDTQY
.,TRBJ1-2,TRBV5-1,ASSLAEGAGYGYT
.,TRBJ2-7,TRBV5-1,ASSLGGLEQY
.,TRBJ1-4,TRBV5-4,ASSRGGTGSEKLF